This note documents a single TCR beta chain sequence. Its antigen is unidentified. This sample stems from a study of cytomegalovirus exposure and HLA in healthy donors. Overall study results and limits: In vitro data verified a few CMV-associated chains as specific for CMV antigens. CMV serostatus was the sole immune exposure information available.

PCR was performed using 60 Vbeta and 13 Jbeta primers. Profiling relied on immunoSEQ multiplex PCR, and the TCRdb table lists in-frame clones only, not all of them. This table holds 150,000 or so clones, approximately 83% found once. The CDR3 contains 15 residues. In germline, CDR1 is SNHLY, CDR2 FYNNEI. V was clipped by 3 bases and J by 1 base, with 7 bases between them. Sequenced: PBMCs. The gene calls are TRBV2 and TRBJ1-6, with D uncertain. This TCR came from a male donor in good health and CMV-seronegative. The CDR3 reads CASSDTESYNSPLHF. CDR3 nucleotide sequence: TGTGCCAGCAGTGATACAGAATCCTATAATTCACCCCTCCACTTT.